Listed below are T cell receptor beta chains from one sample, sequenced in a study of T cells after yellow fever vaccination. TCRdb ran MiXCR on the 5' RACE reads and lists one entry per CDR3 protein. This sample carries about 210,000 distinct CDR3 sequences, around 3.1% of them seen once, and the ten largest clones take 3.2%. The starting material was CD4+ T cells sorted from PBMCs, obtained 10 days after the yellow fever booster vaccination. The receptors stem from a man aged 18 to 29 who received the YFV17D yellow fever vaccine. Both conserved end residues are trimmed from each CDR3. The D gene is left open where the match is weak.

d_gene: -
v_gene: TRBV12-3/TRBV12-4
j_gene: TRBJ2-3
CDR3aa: ASSLRSHTDTQY

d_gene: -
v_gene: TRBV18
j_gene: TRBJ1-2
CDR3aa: ASSGNRDDGYGYT

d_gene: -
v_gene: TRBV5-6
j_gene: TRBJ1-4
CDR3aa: ASSLEGAGTNEKLF

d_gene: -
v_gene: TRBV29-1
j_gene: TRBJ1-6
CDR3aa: SVVRHGVHNSPLH

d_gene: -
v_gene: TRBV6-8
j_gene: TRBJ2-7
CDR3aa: ASSYLGWYRSYEQY

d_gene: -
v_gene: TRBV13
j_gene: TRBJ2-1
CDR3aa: ASSPQPASNEQF

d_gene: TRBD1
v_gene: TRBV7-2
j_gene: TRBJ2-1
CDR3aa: ASSVGQGRGEQF

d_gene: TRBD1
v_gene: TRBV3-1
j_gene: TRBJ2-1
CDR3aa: ASSPTGGRSNEQF

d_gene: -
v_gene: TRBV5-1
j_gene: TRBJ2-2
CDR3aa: ASSLAQWQGSTGELF

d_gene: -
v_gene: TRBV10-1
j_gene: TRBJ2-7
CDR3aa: ASGDSYEQY

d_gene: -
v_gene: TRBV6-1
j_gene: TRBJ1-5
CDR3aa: ASSEALAGPNQPQH

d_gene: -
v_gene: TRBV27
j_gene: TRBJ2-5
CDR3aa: ASSLSRREETQY

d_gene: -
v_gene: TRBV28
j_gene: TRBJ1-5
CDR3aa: ASSLRGQGGNQPQH

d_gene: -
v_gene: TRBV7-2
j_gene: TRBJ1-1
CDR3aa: ASSQGPGSYTEAF

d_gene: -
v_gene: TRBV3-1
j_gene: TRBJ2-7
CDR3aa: ASSQDSGRQQY

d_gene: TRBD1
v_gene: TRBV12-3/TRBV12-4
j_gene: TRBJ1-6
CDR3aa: ASSLGTGFYNSPLH